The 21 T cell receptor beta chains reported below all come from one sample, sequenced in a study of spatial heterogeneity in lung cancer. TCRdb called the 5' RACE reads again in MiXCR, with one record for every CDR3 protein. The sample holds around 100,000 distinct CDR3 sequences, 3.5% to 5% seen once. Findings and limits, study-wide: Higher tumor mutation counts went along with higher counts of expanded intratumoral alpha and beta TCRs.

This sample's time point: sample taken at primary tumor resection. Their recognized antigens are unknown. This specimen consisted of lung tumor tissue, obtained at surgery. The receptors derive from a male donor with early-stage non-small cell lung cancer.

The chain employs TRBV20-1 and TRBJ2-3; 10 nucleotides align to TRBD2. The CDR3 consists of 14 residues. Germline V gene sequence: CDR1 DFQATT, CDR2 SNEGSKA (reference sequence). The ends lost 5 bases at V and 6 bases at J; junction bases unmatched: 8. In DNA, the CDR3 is TGCAGTGCTGCCCGGACTAGCGGAGGGGATACGCAGTATTTT. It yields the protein CSAARTSGGDTQYF.

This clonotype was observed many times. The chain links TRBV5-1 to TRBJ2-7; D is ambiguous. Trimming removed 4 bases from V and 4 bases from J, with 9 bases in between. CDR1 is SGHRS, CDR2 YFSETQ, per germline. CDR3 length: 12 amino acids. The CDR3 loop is CASSPFGYEQYF. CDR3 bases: TGCGCCAGCAGCCCGTTCGGATACGAGCAGTACTTC.

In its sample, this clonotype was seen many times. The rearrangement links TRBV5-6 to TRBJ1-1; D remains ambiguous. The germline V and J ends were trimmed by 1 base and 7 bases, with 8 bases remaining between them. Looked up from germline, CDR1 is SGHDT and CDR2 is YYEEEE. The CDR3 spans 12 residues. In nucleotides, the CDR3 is TGTGCCAGCAGCTTGTTACGTGGTGAAGCTTTCTTT. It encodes CASSLLRGEAFF.

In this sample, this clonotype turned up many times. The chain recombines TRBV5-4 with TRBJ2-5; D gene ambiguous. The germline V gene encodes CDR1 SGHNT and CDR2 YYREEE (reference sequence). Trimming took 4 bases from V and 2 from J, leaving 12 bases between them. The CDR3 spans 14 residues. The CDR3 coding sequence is TGTGCCAGCAGCCCTCTAACAGATCAAGAGACCCAGTACTTC. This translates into CASSPLTDQETQYF.

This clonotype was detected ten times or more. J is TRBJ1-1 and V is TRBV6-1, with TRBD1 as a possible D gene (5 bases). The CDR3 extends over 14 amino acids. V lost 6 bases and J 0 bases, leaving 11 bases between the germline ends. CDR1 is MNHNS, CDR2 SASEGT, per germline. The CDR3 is CASRQGEMNTEAFF. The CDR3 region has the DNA TGTGCCAGCAGGCAGGGAGAGATGAACACTGAAGCTTTCTTT.

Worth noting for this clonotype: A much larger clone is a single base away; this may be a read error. The CDR3 protein is CAGGPGHNSPLHF. The CDR3 region has the DNA TGTGCCGGGGGCCCGGGCCACAATTCACCCCTCCACTTT. The chain uses TRBV2 and TRBJ1-6; D is possibly TRBD1 (6 bases). Trimming removed 11 bases from V and 7 bases from J, with 15 bases in between. The CDR3 spans 13 residues. The germline V gene has CDR1 SNHLY and CDR2 FYNNEI.

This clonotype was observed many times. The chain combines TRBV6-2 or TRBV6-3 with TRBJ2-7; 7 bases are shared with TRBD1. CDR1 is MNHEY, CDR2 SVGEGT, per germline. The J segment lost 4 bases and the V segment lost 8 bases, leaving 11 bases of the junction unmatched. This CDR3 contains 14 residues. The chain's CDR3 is CASGGRGLLYEQYF. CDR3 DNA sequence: TGTGCCAGCGGCGGTAGGGGGCTACTTTACGAGCAGTACTTC.

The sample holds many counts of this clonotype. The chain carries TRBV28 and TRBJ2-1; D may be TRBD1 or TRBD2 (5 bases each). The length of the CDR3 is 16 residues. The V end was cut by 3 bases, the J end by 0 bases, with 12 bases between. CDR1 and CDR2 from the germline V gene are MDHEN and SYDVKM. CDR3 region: CASSFGDASSYNEQFF. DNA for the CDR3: TGTGCCAGCAGTTTTGGGGACGCAAGCTCCTACAATGAGCAGTTCTTC.

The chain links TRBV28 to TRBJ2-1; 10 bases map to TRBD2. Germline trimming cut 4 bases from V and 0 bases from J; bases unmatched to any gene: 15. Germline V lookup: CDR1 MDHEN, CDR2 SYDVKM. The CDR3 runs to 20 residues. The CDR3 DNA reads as TGTGCCAGCAGTTCCTCTAGCGGGAGCGCGGGGATCCGCTCCTACAATGAGCAGTTCTTC. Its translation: CASSSSSGSAGIRSYNEQFF.

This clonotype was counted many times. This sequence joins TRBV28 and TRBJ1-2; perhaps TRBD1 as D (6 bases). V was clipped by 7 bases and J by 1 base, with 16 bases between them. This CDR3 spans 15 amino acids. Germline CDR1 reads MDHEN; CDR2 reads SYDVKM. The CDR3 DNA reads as TGTGCCAGCACCTCTCCAGGGACATTTAACTATGGCTACACCTTC. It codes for CASTSPGTFNYGYTF.

CDR3 region: CASSLGGTLNTEAFF. The DNA of the CDR3 is TGTGCCAGCAGCTTGGGGGGGACGCTGAACACTGAAGCTTTCTTT. The chain uses TRBV5-5 and TRBJ1-1; weak D call: TRBD1 (5 bases). Trimming removed 0 bases at V and 0 bases at J, with 9 bases between. Germline lookup yields CDR1 SGHKS and CDR2 YYEKEE (reference sequence). The CDR3 is 15 amino acids.

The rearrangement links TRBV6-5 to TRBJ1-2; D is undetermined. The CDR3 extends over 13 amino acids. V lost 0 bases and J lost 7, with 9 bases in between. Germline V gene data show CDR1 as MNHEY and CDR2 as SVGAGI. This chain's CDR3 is CASSYSSESGYTF. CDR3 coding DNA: TGTGCCAGCAGTTACTCGAGCGAGAGTGGCTACACCTTC.

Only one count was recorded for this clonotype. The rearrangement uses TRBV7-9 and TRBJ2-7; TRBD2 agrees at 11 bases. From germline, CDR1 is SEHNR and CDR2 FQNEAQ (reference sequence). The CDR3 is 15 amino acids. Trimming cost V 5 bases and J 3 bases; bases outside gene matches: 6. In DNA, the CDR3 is TGTGCCAGCAGCAGACTAGCGGGAATGGTCTACGAGCAGTACTTC. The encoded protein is CASSRLAGMVYEQYF.

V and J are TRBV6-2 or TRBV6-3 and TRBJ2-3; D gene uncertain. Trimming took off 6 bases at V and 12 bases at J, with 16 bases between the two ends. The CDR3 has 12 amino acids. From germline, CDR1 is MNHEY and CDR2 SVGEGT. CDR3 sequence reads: CASSLGSLPQYF. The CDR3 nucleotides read TGTGCCAGCAGCTTGGGATCCCTTCCCCAGTATTTT.

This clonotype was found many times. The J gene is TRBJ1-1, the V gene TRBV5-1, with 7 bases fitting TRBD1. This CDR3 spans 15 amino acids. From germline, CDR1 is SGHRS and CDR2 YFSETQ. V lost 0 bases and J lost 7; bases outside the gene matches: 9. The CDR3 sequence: CASSLADRDLVEAFF. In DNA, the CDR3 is TGCGCCAGCAGCTTGGCCGACAGGGACTTGGTTGAAGCTTTCTTT.

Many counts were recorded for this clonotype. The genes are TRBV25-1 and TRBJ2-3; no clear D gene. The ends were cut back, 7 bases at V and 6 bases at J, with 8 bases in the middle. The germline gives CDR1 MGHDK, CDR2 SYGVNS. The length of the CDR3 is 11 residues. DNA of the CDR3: TGTGCCAGCACTTTTGGGGATACGCAGTATTTT. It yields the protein CASTFGDTQYF.

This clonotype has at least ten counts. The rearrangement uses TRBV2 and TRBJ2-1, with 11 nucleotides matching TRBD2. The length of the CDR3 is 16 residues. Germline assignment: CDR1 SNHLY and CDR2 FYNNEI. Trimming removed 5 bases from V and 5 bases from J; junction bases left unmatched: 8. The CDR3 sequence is CASSRQGSGGDNEQFF. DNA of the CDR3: TGTGCCAGCAGTCGGCAGGGTAGCGGGGGGGACAATGAGCAGTTCTTC.

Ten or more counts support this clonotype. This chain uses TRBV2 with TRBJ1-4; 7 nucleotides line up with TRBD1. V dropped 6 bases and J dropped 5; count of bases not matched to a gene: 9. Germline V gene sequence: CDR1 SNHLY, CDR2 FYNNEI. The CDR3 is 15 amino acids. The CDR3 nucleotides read TGTGCCAGCAGGACAAATCAGGGGGGAAATGAAAAACTGTTTTTT. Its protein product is CASRTNQGGNEKLFF.

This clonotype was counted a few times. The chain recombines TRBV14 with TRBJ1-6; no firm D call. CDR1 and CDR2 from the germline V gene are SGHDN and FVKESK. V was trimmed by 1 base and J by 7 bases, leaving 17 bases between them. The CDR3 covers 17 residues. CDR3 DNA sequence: TGTGCCAGCAGCCAAGGGTATAAGGGCGCGAGGAATTCACCCCTCCACTTT. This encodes CASSQGYKGARNSPLHF. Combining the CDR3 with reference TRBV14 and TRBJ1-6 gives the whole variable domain EAGVTQFPSHSVIEKGQTVTLRCDPISGHDNLYWYRRVMGKEIKFLLHFVKESKQDESGMPNNRFLAERTGGTYSTLKVQPAELEDSGVYFCASSQGYKGARNSPLHFGNGTRLTVT.

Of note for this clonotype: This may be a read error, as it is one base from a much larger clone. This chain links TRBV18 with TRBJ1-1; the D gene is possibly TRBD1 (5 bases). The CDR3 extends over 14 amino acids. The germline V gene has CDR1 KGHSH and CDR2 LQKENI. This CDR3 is CTSSSDGTRPEAFF. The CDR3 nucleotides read TGTACCAGCTCGTCGGACGGGACTCGCCCTGAAGCTTTCTTT. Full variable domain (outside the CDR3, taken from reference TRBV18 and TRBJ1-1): NAGVMQNPRHLVRRRGQEARLRCSPMKGHSHVYWYRQLPEEGLKFMVYLQKENIIDESGMPKERFSAEFPKEGPSILRIQQVVRGDSAAYFCTSSSDGTRPEAFFGQGTRLTVV.

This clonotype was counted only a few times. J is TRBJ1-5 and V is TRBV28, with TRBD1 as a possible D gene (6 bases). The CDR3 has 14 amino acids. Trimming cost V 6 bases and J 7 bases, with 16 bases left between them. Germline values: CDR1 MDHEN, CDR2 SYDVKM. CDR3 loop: CASRHTGPRQPQHF. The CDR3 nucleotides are TGTGCCAGCAGACATACAGGGCCCAGGCAGCCCCAGCATTTT.